The next 27 T cell receptor beta chains were all read from a single sample in a study of T cells after yellow fever vaccination. TCRdb independently ran MiXCR on the 5' RACE reads; one entry per CDR3 protein. The table shows 450,000 to 650,000 distinct CDR3 sequences, with 13% occurring only once. This specimen consisted of PBMCs, obtained on the day of the yellow fever booster vaccination. The receptor set was obtained from a man aged 30-40 years who received the YFV17D yellow fever vaccine.

This clonotype occurred a few times. The chain is built from TRBV7-2 and TRBJ2-3, with 10 nucleotides matching TRBD2. Losses at the gene ends were 4 bases for V and 5 bases for J; bases not matched to a gene: 12. This CDR3 has 17 amino acids. Germline lookup yields CDR1 SGHTA and CDR2 FQGNSA. This CDR3 is CASSSQRASGSEDTQYF. CDR3 DNA sequence: TGTGCCAGCAGCTCCCAGAGAGCTAGCGGGAGTGAAGATACGCAGTATTTT.

This clonotype appeared a few times. The rearrangement joins TRBV12-3 or TRBV12-4 to TRBJ2-3; 8 positions match TRBD1. J gave up 2 bases and V 3 bases, and 7 bases lay outside the gene matches. The CDR3 extends over 16 amino acids. The CDR3 DNA reads as TGTGCCAGCAGTTTGATCCGGACAGGGTCCACAGATACGCAGTATTTT. This gives the protein CASSLIRTGSTDTQYF.

A few counts support this clonotype. The chain combines TRBV6-5 with TRBJ1-2; 10 bases map to TRBD1. V was pared by 4 bases and J by 10 bases, with 3 bases of the junction left unmatched. This CDR3 is 12 amino acids long. The germline V gene has CDR1 MNHEY and CDR2 SVGAGI. The CDR3 nucleotides read TGTGCCAGCAGTTCCGGACAGGGGGACTACACCTTC. As protein: CASSSGQGDYTF.

This clonotype was found many times. V gene TRBV7-2 combines with J gene TRBJ1-5; perhaps TRBD1 as D (6 bases). Germline V gene sequence: CDR1 SGHTA, CDR2 FQGNSA. The CDR3 length is 15 residues. V lost 5 bases, J lost 6 bases, and 17 bases lay in between. The CDR3 spells CASSPISLGAQPQHF. CDR3 coding DNA: TGTGCCAGCAGCCCAATATCCCTGGGGGCTCAGCCCCAGCATTTT. Drawing the rest from reference TRBV7-2 and TRBJ1-5, the complete variable domain is GAGVSQSPSNKVTEKGKDVELRCDPISGHTALYWYRQSLGQGLEFLIYFQGNSAPDKSGLPSDRFSAERTGGSVSTLTIQRTQQEDSAVYLCASSPISLGAQPQHFGDGTRLSIL.

This clonotype was seen a handful of times. This chain links TRBV18 with TRBJ2-1, with D hard to call. From germline, CDR1 is KGHSH and CDR2 LQKENI. Trimming cost V 3 bases and J 0 bases, with 21 bases left between them. CDR3 length: 19 residues. The CDR3 nucleotides are TGTGCCAGCTCACCGAGGATGGATTCAGTCCCCAGCTCCTACAATGAGCAGTTCTTC. Its translation is CASSPRMDSVPSSYNEQFF.

The rearrangement joins TRBV10-2 to TRBJ2-2; possible D gene TRBD1, 6 bases. Between the trimmed V and J ends, which lost 7 bases and 6 bases, there was a span of 18 bases. Germline V CDR1 and CDR2: WSHSY, SAAADI. The CDR3 has 15 amino acids. The CDR3 DNA is TGCGCCAGCAAAACAGGGTACTCCGGGCCCGGGGAGCTGTTTTTT. Its protein product is CASKTGYSGPGELFF.

The chain uses TRBV7-9 and TRBJ1-3, with D possibly being TRBD1 (5 bases). V lost 6 bases and J 2 bases, leaving 8 bases between the germline ends. CDR1 is SEHNR, CDR2 FQNEAQ, per germline (reference sequence). The CDR3 has 13 residues. Here the CDR3 reads CASSQGAGNTIYF. The DNA for the CDR3 is TGTGCCAGCAGTCAAGGGGCTGGAAACACCATATATTTT. Based on the CDR3 plus reference TRBV7-9 and TRBJ1-3, the full variable domain is DTGVSQNPRHKITKRGQNVTFRCDPISEHNRLYWYRQTLGQGPEFLTYFQNEAQLEKSRLLSDRFSAERPKGSFSTLEIQRTEQGDSAMYLCASSQGAGNTIYFGEGSWLTVV.

This clonotype was seen at least ten times. V and J are TRBV6-1 and TRBJ2-7; 9 positions match TRBD1. Germline V gives CDR1 MNHNS, CDR2 SASEGT. J gave up 3 bases and V 6 bases, and 3 bases lay outside the gene matches. The CDR3 is 13 residues long. The CDR3 nucleotides are TGTGCCAGCAGCCAGACAGGGGGCTACGAGCAGTACTTC. This sequence encodes CASSQTGGYEQYF.

There are a few counts of this clonotype. V and J are TRBV6-1 and TRBJ2-1; the match to TRBD2 covers 9 bases. CDR1 MNHNS and CDR2 SASEGT come from the germline V gene. V shed 6 bases and J 8 bases; nucleotides not matched to a gene: 17. The CDR3 loop spans 17 amino acids. The CDR3 region is CASSNLGSAGGHYEQFF. Written as DNA, the CDR3 is TGTGCCAGCAGCAACCTGGGCTCCGCGGGAGGGCACTATGAGCAGTTCTTC.

This clonotype was recorded a few times. CDR3 loop: CAISARQMNTEAFF. The CDR3 DNA reads as TGTGCCATCAGTGCCAGACAAATGAACACTGAAGCTTTCTTT. The chain links TRBV10-3 to TRBJ1-1; D is unresolved. The germline gives CDR1 ENHRY, CDR2 SYGVKD. This CDR3 spans 14 amino acids. Between the trimmed V and J ends, which lost 4 bases and 0 bases, there was a span of 9 bases.

The chain is built from TRBV7-9 and TRBJ2-3, with 9 bases that match TRBD2. Germline CDR1 SEHNR, CDR2 FQNEAQ (reference sequence). V dropped 5 bases and J dropped 4; count of bases not matched to a gene: 7. The CDR3 consists of 15 residues. The CDR3 protein is CASSAPSGKADTQYF. The DNA for the CDR3 is TGTGCCAGCAGCGCACCTAGCGGGAAGGCAGATACGCAGTATTTT.

This clonotype was counted a few times. The V and J genes are TRBV7-2 and TRBJ2-7, with no clear D. V shed 5 bases and J shed 5 bases, with 10 bases lying between them. CDR1 is SGHTA and CDR2 is FQGNSA in the germline V gene. The CDR3 is 12 amino acids. The CDR3 DNA is TGTGCCAGCAGCCCCTTTATCGACGAGCAGTACTTC. Translating it yields CASSPFIDEQYF.

This clonotype came up many times. The chain links TRBV12-3 or TRBV12-4 to TRBJ1-2; 10 bases match TRBD1. The CDR3 consists of 13 residues. Trimming at V came to 6 bases and at J to 6 bases, leaving 4 bases not matched to a gene. The CDR3 loop is CASSIGQGDGYTF. The DNA for the CDR3 is TGTGCCAGCAGCATAGGACAGGGGGATGGCTACACCTTC.

The chain joins TRBV4-3 to TRBJ1-4; D might be TRBD1 (6 bases). The CDR3 covers 15 residues. The germline CDR1 and CDR2 sequences are LGHNA and YSLEER. Trimming shortened V by 1 base and J by 8 bases, and 14 bases separated the two germline ends. Here the CDR3 DNA reads TGCGCCAGCAGCCAAGTGCTCAGGGGAGAAGAAAAACTGTTTTTT. Translated, it gives CASSQVLRGEEKLFF.

This clonotype has only a few counts. The chain joins TRBV5-8 to TRBJ2-4, with 9 bases identical to TRBD2. The CDR3 has 17 amino acids. V shed 5 bases, J shed 1 base, and the junction held 10 bases outside the gene matches. Germline V gene lookup returns CDR1 SGHTS and CDR2 YDEGEE. The CDR3 sequence: CASRSIAGDTAKNIQYF. In DNA, the CDR3 is TGTGCCAGCAGATCTATAGCGGGAGATACTGCCAAAAACATTCAGTACTTC.

This clonotype was seen at least ten times. The V gene is TRBV7-6, the J gene TRBJ2-1; unclear D gene. Germline assignment: CDR1 SGHVS and CDR2 FNYEAQ. V lost 6 bases to trimming and J lost 2 bases, with 8 bases between them. The CDR3 covers 13 residues. CDR3 nucleotide sequence: TGTGCCAGCAGTTTCAACGCCTACAATGAGCAGTTCTTC. Its translation is CASSFNAYNEQFF.

The rearrangement uses TRBV20-1 and TRBJ2-7; 9 bases line up with TRBD2. This CDR3 has 15 amino acids. V lost 6 bases, J lost 4 bases, and 13 bases stayed unmatched. CDR1 and CDR2 (germline): DFQATT, SNEGSKA (reference sequence). The CDR3 nucleotides are TGCAGTGCCGCCTCGTCAGCGGGAGGTCGGTACGAGCAGTACTTC. Its protein product is CSAASSAGGRYEQYF.

This clonotype was counted ten times or more. The chain is built from TRBV7-6 and TRBJ1-3; D ambiguous. V lost 5 bases, J lost 4 bases, and 9 bases lay in between. The CDR3 is 13 amino acids. Germline V CDR1 and CDR2: SGHVS, FNYEAQ. This CDR3 is CASSPAHGNTIYF. Here the CDR3 DNA reads TGTGCCAGCAGCCCTGCGCACGGAAACACCATATATTTT.

The chain combines TRBV7-6 with TRBJ2-4; 8 bases fit TRBD1. The CDR3 is 16 residues long. The V and J ends lost 10 bases and 0 bases, in that order; junction bases with no gene match: 11. Germline lookup yields CDR1 SGHVS and CDR2 FNYEAQ. CDR3 in amino acids: CATHPRDRKAKNIQYF. CDR3 nucleotides: TGTGCCACACACCCCCGGGACAGGAAAGCCAAAAACATTCAGTACTTC.

V and J are TRBV18 and TRBJ1-5, with no clear D. Per germline, CDR1 KGHSH and CDR2 LQKENI. This CDR3 is 13 amino acids long. Trimming pared 2 bases from V and 6 bases from J, leaving 8 bases between. In DNA, the CDR3 is TGTGCCAGCTCACCAGCTAGCGGTCAGCCCCAGCATTTT. This gives the protein CASSPASGQPQHF.

This clonotype was seen only a few times. The genes are TRBV10-1 and TRBJ2-2, with D uncertain. CDR1 and CDR2 from the germline V gene are WNHNN and SYGVQD (reference sequence). The V and J ends lost 1 base and 7 bases respectively, with 13 bases between them. This CDR3 spans 15 amino acids. The CDR3 protein is CASSEWATPHGELFF. The CDR3 DNA reads TGCGCCAGCAGTGAGTGGGCGACACCTCACGGGGAGCTGTTTTTT.

The CDR3 reads CASSSTGGWADTQYF. The CDR3 region has the DNA TGTGCCAGCAGTTCGACAGGGGGATGGGCAGATACGCAGTATTTT. This rearrangement joins TRBV12-3 or TRBV12-4 to TRBJ2-3; 9 bases line up with TRBD1. The CDR3 totals 15 residues. With 4 bases clipped from V and 4 bases from J, the junction kept 6 bases outside the gene matches.

The chain has TRBV7-2 and TRBJ1-1, with D unresolved. Germline CDR1 and CDR2: SGHTA and FQGNSA. The CDR3 runs 15 residues. The V end was cut by 2 bases, the J end by 1 base, with 11 bases between. DNA of the CDR3: TGTGCCAGCAGCTTACATCCAATTACGAACACTGAAGCTTTCTTT. This sequence encodes CASSLHPITNTEAFF.

The chain uses TRBV6-2 or TRBV6-3 and TRBJ2-7; D gene uncertain. In germline, CDR1 is MNHEY, CDR2 SVGEGT. The CDR3 extends over 11 amino acids. The V end was cut by 6 bases, the J end by 6 bases, with 9 bases between. CDR3 residues: CASSDNVEQYF. The CDR3 DNA reads as TGTGCCAGCAGCGACAACGTCGAGCAGTACTTC.

About this clonotype itself: At one of its ends the junction is not consistent with the germline gene, which may arise from a read error. This chain connects TRBV29-1 to TRBJ2-1, with 10 bases matching TRBD2. The CDR3 extends over 15 amino acids. Germline loops: CDR1 SQVTM, CDR2 ANQGSEA. The CDR3 nucleotides are TGCAGCGTAGAAGGGTCTAGCGGGAGTTTCAATGAGCAGTTCTTC. Its translation: CSVEGSSGSFNEQFF.

This clonotype occurred a few times. This chain joins TRBV13 and TRBJ2-3; the D is unclear. The V and J ends lost 4 bases and 7 bases respectively, with 9 bases between them. The CDR3 sequence is 12 residues long. Germline CDR1 is PRHDT and CDR2 is FYEKMQ (reference sequence). The chain's CDR3 is CASSWARNTQYF. The DNA of the CDR3 is TGTGCCAGCAGCTGGGCGCGCAATACGCAGTATTTT. Full variable domain (rest looked up from reference TRBV13 and TRBJ2-3): AAGVIQSPRHLIKEKRETATLKCYPIPRHDTVYWYQQGPGQDPQFLISFYEKMQSDKGSIPDRFSAQQFSDYHSELNMSSLELGDSALYFCASSWARNTQYFGPGTRLTVL.

The chain joins TRBV20-1 to TRBJ1-5; TRBD1 is a possible D gene (5 bases). The V end was cut by 0 bases, the J end by 0 bases, with 9 bases between. CDR1 and CDR2 from the germline V gene are DFQATT and SNEGSKA (reference sequence). The CDR3 runs 15 residues. CDR3 in amino acids: CSARDREYSNQPQHF. The CDR3 nucleotides read TGCAGTGCTAGAGACAGGGAGTATAGCAATCAGCCCCAGCATTTT.